These T cell receptor beta chains were read from a single sample in a study of T cells after yellow fever vaccination. Each CDR3 protein is one row after TCRdb ran MiXCR on the 5' RACE reads. The sample has around 590,000 distinct CDR3 sequences; around 12% are singletons. This specimen consisted of PBMCs, obtained on the day of the yellow fever booster vaccination. Source of these receptors: a young man who received the YFV17D yellow fever vaccine. The CDR3 runs from the conserved cysteine through the conserved F or W. Fields, in order: D gene, V gene, J gene, clone size, CDR3 DNA, CDR3 protein. A D gene is named only where the DNA matches it firmly. The size field is filled for only some rows; it gives once, few, many or a size class.

NA	TRBV12-3/TRBV12-4	TRBJ2-5	few	TGTGCCAGCAGTTTAAGTACGAAGAGGCGAGAGACCCAGTACTTC	CASSLSTKRRETQYF
TRBD1	TRBV28	TRBJ2-3	few	TGTGCCAGCAGGACGGGACAGGGGGCCACAGATACGCAGTATTTT	CASRTGQGATDTQYF
NA	TRBV7-2	TRBJ1-6	many	TGTGCCAGCAGCTTTTTTTCGGGTTCACCCCTCCACTTT	CASSFFSGSPLHF
TRBD2	TRBV6-2/TRBV6-3	TRBJ2-2	NA	TGTGCCAGCAGTTACTCGAGCGGGAGACTTGACACCGGGGAGCTGTTTTTT	CASSYSSGRLDTGELFF
NA	TRBV29-1	TRBJ2-7	NA	TGCAGCGTTGCCGGGGGCCCACTTTACGAGCAGTACTTC	CSVAGGPLYEQYF
NA	TRBV6-4	TRBJ1-6	few	TGTGCCAGCACCGTATCAGGGCAGGGCATTGGTTCACCCCTCCACTTT	CASTVSGQGIGSPLHF
TRBD1	TRBV5-1	TRBJ2-6	NA	TGCGCCAGCAGCCCGTTCACAGGGGTAAGGAACGCTGGGGCCAACGTCCTGACTTTC	CASSPFTGVRNAGANVLTF
TRBD1	TRBV24-1	TRBJ2-3	few	TGTGCCACCAGTGGCAGGGGGCTAGATACGCAGTATTTT	CATSGRGLDTQYF
NA	TRBV4-2	TRBJ2-1	many	TGTGCCAGCCGGGGCAGCTATGAGCAGTTCTTC	CASRGSYEQFF
NA	TRBV20-1	TRBJ1-5	NA	TGCAGTGCGAAACGACCATATGAGTTACAGCCCCAGCATTTT	CSAKRPYELQPQHF
NA	TRBV2	TRBJ2-1	NA	TGTGCCAGCAGTGTCCCCCGGGGATCATACAGCAATGAGCAGTTCTTC	CASSVPRGSYSNEQFF
NA	TRBV9	TRBJ2-7	few	TGTGCCAGCAGCGCGGGTGGTTTAGGGCCCTACGAGCAGTACTTC	CASSAGGLGPYEQYF
NA	TRBV4-3	TRBJ1-1	few	TGCGCCAGCAGCCAACAGAGGGGGTTTGAAGCTTTCTTT	CASSQQRGFEAFF
TRBD1	TRBV7-9	TRBJ1-4	NA	TGTGCCGGAGGGGACAGGGACGAAAAACTGTTTTTT	CAGGDRDEKLFF
NA	TRBV6-6	TRBJ2-2	many	TGTGCCAGCAGTTATATCCGGGCCGGGGAGCTGTTTTTT	CASSYIRAGELFF
NA	TRBV25-1	TRBJ2-2	NA	TGTGCCAGCAGTGAAATGGGAGTCTCCGCGAACACCGGGGAGCTGTTTTTT	CASSEMGVSANTGELFF
NA	TRBV29-1	TRBJ2-7	NA	TGCAGCGTTGCGGACGGCTCCTACGAGCAGTACTTC	CSVADGSYEQYF
TRBD2	TRBV29-1	TRBJ2-3	NA	TGCAGCGTTGTTTCGTTTCAAAGCGGGAAGACAGATACGCAGTATTTT	CSVVSFQSGKTDTQYF
TRBD2	TRBV10-3	TRBJ2-3	NA	TGTGCCATCAGTGTGGGAGGGATTGAGGCAGATACGCAGTATTTT	CAISVGGIEADTQYF
NA	TRBV5-1	TRBJ1-1	NA	TGCGCCAGCAGCTTGGCGGGGGCGGTGAACACTGAAGCTTTCTTT	CASSLAGAVNTEAFF
TRBD1	TRBV11-1	TRBJ2-7	few	TGTGCCAGCAGCTACCTCAGGGGGCCCGACTCAGGCGAGCAGTACTTC	CASSYLRGPDSGEQYF
NA	TRBV3-1	TRBJ1-2	few	TGTGCCAGCAGCCAACCTGGACAGAATTTTGGCTACACCTTC	CASSQPGQNFGYTF
NA	TRBV27	TRBJ2-2	NA	TGTGCCAGCAGTTTATACAGGACGAACACCGGGGAGCTGTTTTTT	CASSLYRTNTGELFF
TRBD1	TRBV7-2	TRBJ2-1	NA	TGTGCCAGCAGTTTGACAGGGGGTAGCTATGAGCAGTTCTTC	CASSLTGGSYEQFF
TRBD2	TRBV6-1	TRBJ2-2	NA	TGTGCCAGCACCACCCCCTCGGGGACTAGCGGACGCTCCGGGGAGCTGTTTTTT	CASTTPSGTSGRSGELFF
NA	TRBV7-7	TRBJ2-1	few	TGTGCTAGCACCCTGTCCGTTGGGGCGGCCTACAATGAGCAGTTCTTC	CASTLSVGAAYNEQFF
NA	TRBV5-1	TRBJ2-5	NA	TGCGCCAGCAGCGCAGGATTTGTTAGCGGAGAAAAGACCCAGTACTTC	CASSAGFVSGEKTQYF
TRBD2	TRBV5-1	TRBJ2-1	few	TGCGCCAGCAGCTTGGCCAGCGGGAGAAACAATGAGCAGTTCTTC	CASSLASGRNNEQFF
TRBD2	TRBV7-2	TRBJ2-1	many	TGTGCCAGCAGCTTAGCCGGGACTAGCTCCACGTTCTTC	CASSLAGTSSTFF
NA	TRBV7-2	TRBJ1-1	many	TGTGCCAGCAGCTTAGAAATCCGGCCCCCGGCTTTCTTT	CASSLEIRPPAFF
NA	TRBV5-1	TRBJ2-2	NA	TGCGCCAGTAGACCCAGCGGGCCGAACACCGGGGAGCTGTTTTTT	CASRPSGPNTGELFF